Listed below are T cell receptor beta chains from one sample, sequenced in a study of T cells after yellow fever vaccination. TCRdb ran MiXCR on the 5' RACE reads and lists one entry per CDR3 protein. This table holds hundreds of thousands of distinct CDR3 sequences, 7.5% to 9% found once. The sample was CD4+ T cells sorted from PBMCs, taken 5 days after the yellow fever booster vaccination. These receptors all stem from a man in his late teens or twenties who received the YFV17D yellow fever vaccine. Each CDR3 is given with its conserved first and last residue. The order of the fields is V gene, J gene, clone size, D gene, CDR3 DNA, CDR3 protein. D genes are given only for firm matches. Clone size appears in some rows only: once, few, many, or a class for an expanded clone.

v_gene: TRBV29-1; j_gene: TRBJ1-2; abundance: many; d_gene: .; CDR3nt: TGCAGCGTTGAATTGTGGGGAGTCTTGGCGAACTATGGCTACACCTTC; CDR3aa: CSVELWGVLANYGYTF
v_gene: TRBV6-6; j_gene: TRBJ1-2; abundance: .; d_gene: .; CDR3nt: TGTGCCAGCAGTTCTAGGGCCGGCGGAGAGAATGGCTACACCTTC; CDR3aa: CASSSRAGGENGYTF
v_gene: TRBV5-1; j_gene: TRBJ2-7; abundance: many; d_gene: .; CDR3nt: TGCGCCAGCAGAGCGTCGTCAGGGGCGCTCTCCTACGAGCAGTACTTC; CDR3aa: CASRASSGALSYEQYF
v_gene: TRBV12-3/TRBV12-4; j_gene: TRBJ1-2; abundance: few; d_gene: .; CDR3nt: TGTGCCAGCAGCCAACAGGGATATGGCTACACCTTC; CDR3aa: CASSQQGYGYTF
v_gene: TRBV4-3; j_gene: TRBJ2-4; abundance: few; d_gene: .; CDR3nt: TGCGCCAGCAGCCAAACGGGACATTCAGAAAACATTCAGTACTTC; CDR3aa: CASSQTGHSENIQYF
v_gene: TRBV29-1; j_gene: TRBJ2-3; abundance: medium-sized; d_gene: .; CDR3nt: TGCAGCGTTTCAAGGGGGAGGGGCACAGATACGCAGTATTTT; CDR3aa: CSVSRGRGTDTQYF
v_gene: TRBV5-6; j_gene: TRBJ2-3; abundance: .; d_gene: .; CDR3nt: TGTGCCAGCAGCTCCGGGACGTTGACAGATACGCAGTATTTT; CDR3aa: CASSSGTLTDTQYF
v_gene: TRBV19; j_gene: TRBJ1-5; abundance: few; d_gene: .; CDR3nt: TGTGCCAGTAAGGGTGGGGGTAGCAGCAATCAGCCCCAGCATTTT; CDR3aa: CASKGGGSSNQPQHF
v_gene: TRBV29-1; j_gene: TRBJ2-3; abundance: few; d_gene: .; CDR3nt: TGCAGCGGCGCCCCGGGTAACACAGATACGCAGTATTTT; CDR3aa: CSGAPGNTDTQYF
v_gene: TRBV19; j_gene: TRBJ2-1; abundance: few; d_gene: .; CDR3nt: TGTGCCAGTAGTTTCCGGACGGCGCGGGAGCAGTTCTTC; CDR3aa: CASSFRTAREQFF
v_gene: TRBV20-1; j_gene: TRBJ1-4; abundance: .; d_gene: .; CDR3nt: TGCAGTGCTAGAGGGTGGAAGGGCGGTGAAAAACTGTTTTTT; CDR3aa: CSARGWKGGEKLFF
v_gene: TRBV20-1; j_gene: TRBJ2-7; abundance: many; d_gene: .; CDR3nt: TGCAGTCTGTCCGGGGGCCACTACGAGCAGTACTTC; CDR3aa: CSLSGGHYEQYF
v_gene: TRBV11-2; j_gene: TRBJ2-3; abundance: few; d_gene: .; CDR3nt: TGTGCCAGCAGCCTAAACGGGGGCGGAGGAGATACGCAGTATTTT; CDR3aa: CASSLNGGGGDTQYF
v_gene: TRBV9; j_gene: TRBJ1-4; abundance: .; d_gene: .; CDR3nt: TGTGCCAGCAGCCCCACCTCGGGGTCTGAAAAACTGTTTTTT; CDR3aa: CASSPTSGSEKLFF
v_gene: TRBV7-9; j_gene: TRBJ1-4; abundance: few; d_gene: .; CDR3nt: TGTGCCAGCAGCTTACAGGGTATGGTTGAAAAACTGTTTTTT; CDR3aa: CASSLQGMVEKLFF
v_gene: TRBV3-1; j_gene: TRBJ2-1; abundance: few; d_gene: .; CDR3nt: TGTGCCAGCAGCCGGGACACCGAGGGGCATGAGCAGTTCTTC; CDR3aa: CASSRDTEGHEQFF
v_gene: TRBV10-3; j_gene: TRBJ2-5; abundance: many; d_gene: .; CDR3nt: TGTGCCATCAGTGAGCGTGGGACTCAAGAGACCCAGTACTTC; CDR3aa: CAISERGTQETQYF
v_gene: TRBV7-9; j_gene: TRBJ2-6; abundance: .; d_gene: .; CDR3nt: TGTGCCAGCAGCACTGGTCATAGCAGGGGACGCCTCTCTGGGGCCAACGTCCTGACTTTC; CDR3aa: CASSTGHSRGRLSGANVLTF
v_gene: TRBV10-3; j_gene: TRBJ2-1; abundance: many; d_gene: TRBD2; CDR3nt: TGTGCCATCATGGGTACTAGCGGGACATACAATGAGCAGTTCTTC; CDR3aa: CAIMGTSGTYNEQFF
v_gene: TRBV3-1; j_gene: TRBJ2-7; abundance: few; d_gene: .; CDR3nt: TGTGCCAGCAGCCAGGATTTCGGGGAGCAGTACTTC; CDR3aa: CASSQDFGEQYF
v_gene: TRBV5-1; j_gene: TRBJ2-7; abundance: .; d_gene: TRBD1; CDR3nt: TGCGCCAGCAGCGCGGCCGGGACAGCCTACGAGCAGTACTTC; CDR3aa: CASSAAGTAYEQYF
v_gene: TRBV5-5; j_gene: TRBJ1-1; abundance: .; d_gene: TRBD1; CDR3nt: TGTGCCAGCAGCGCCGGGACAGGGGAGAACACTGAAGCTTTCTTT; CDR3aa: CASSAGTGENTEAFF
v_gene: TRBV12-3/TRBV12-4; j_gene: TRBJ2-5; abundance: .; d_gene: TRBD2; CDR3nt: TGTGCCAGCAGTCGTCTAGCGGGGGGCAGGTACCAAGAGACCCAGTACTTC; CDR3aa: CASSRLAGGRYQETQYF
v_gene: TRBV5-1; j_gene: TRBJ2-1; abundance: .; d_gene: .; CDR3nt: TGCGCCAGCAGCTTGGGCTTGTCCAACCTATACAATGAGCAGTTCTTC; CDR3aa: CASSLGLSNLYNEQFF
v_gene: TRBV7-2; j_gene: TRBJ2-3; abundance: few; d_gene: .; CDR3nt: TGTGCCAGCAGCTTCGGCGGGGAGAGCACAGATACGCAGTATTTT; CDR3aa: CASSFGGESTDTQYF
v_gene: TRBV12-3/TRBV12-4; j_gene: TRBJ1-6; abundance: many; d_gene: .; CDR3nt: TGTGCCAGCAGTTCACTCCTCAGGGTTGCACCCCTCCACTTT; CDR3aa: CASSSLLRVAPLHF
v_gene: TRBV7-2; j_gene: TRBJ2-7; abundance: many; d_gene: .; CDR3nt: TGTGCCAGCAGCTTAGCGGGGCCCTCGCGGCAGTACTTC; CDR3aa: CASSLAGPSRQYF
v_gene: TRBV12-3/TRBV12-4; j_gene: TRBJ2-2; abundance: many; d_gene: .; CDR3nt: TGTGCCAGCAGTCCTAGACGGACGGCCGTGGGGGAGCTGTTTTTT; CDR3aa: CASSPRRTAVGELFF
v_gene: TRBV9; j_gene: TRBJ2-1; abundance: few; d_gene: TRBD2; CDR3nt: TGTGCCAGCAGCCCCGTAGCGGGGGGGTACAATGAGCAGTTCTTC; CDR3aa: CASSPVAGGYNEQFF